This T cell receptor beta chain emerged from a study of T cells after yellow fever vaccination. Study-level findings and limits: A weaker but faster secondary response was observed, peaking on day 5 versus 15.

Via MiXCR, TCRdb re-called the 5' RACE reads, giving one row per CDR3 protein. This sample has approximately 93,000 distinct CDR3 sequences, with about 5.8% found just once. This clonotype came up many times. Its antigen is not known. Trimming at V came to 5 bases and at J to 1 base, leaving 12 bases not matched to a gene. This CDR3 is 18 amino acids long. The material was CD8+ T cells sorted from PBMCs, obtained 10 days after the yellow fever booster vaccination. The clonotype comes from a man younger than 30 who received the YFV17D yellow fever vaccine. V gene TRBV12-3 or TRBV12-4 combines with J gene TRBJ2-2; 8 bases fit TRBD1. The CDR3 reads CASSAPRDRLENTGELFF. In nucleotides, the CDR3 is TGTGCCAGCAGTGCCCCTCGGGACAGGCTCGAGAACACCGGGGAGCTGTTTTTT.